The sequence of this TCR beta chain was determined in a study of control samples from healthy donors and cancer patients. CDR1 and CDR2 (germline): SGHVS, FQNEAQ. J gave up 2 bases and V 2 bases, and 4 bases lay outside the gene matches. This CDR3 contains 15 residues. The protocol was immunoSEQ multiplex PCR, while the TCRdb copy is restricted to in-frame clones and leaves out a portion. This sample has 150,000 to 200,000 clones, with roughly 89% found just once. This clonotype was sampled from a woman aged 50 to 60 in good health. Sequenced: blood. This chain joins TRBV7-8 and TRBJ1-1, with 8 bases aligning to TRBD1. In nucleotides, the CDR3 is TGTGCCAGCAGCTTACCGACAGGGGACAACACTGAAGCTTTCTTT. Amino acids: CASSLPTGDNTEAFF.